These T cell receptor beta chains were read from a single sample in a study of type 1 regulatory T cells. Their antigens are not known. TCRdb fed the reads into MiXCR, producing one record per CDR3 protein. This sample has 60,000 to 70,000 distinct CDR3 sequences, with approximately 50% found just once. The sample consisted of cultured non-Tr1 T cells, either the whole culture or a sorted T cell fraction (not recorded which). These receptor sequences come from a human donor in good health. Both conserved end residues are part of each CDR3. A D gene is named only where the DNA matches it firmly. The size entry is marked missing in some rows and otherwise reads once, few, many or a size class.

j_gene	d_gene	v_gene	abundance	len	CDR3nt	CDR3aa
TRBJ1-2	.	TRBV5-5	few	14	TGTGCCAGCAGCCCGACACCCGTGGACTATGGCTACACCTTC	CASSPTPVDYGYTF
TRBJ1-2	TRBD1	TRBV10-3	.	13	TGTGCCATACCGGGACAGGGGAACTATGGCTACACCTTC	CAIPGQGNYGYTF
TRBJ2-3	.	TRBV7-2	once	16	TGTGCCAGCAGGATAGGGTGGGGTTCAGCCACAGATACGCAGTATTTT	CASRIGWGSATDTQYF
TRBJ1-2	.	TRBV7-2	.	14	TGTGCCAGCAGCTTAGCCGCAAGGGCTTCTGGCTACACCTTC	CASSLAARASGYTF
TRBJ1-6	TRBD1	TRBV7-8	medium-sized	15	TGTGCCAGCAGCTTAATTGGGACAGGGAGTTCACCCCTCCACTTT	CASSLIGTGSSPLHF
TRBJ2-5	.	TRBV6-2/TRBV6-3	.	15	TGTGCCAGCAGTTACTCGCGGGTGACGCAAGAGACCCAGTACTTC	CASSYSRVTQETQYF
TRBJ1-1	TRBD1	TRBV12-3/TRBV12-4	.	18	TGTGCCAGCAGTTTATATCGGCGGCCGGGACAGTCGGACACTGAAGCTTTCTTT	CASSLYRRPGQSDTEAFF
TRBJ2-7	TRBD2	TRBV2	.	16	TGTGCCAGCACCCTAAGGACTAGCGGGGGTACCTACGAGCAGTACTTC	CASTLRTSGGTYEQYF
TRBJ1-6	.	TRBV9	.	14	TGTGCCAGCAGCGTAGGGACAGCGCCTTCACCCCTCCACTTT	CASSVGTAPSPLHF
TRBJ1-1	.	TRBV9	.	14	TGTGCCAGCAGCGTCTTGACCAGGGGATCAGAAGCTTTCTTT	CASSVLTRGSEAFF
TRBJ1-1	.	TRBV6-5	.	14	TGTGCCAGCAAGGGGCCTATCATGAACACTGAAGCTTTCTTT	CASKGPIMNTEAFF
TRBJ1-6	TRBD1	TRBV5-1	few	14	TGCGCCAGCAGCTTGGGGGGACAGGTCTCACCCCTCCACTTT	CASSLGGQVSPLHF
TRBJ1-2	TRBD1	TRBV24-1	once	13	TGTGCCACCAGGAATCCCGGGACAGGGGGCTACACCTTC	CATRNPGTGGYTF
TRBJ1-1	TRBD1	TRBV27	few	13	TGTGCCAGCAGGACAGGGAGAGACACTGAAGCTTTCTTT	CASRTGRDTEAFF
TRBJ2-5	.	TRBV7-2	.	15	TGTGCCAGCAGCTTATGGAGGACAGCAGAAGAGACCCAGTACTTC	CASSLWRTAEETQYF
TRBJ2-3	.	TRBV6-4	few	19	TGTGCCAGCAGTGACGGCCTCCGAGGGGGGCGCACGGTCACAGATACGCAGTATTTT	CASSDGLRGGRTVTDTQYF
TRBJ1-2	.	TRBV20-1	.	12	TGCAGTGCTAGAGTGGATCGCGGCGGCTACACCTTC	CSARVDRGGYTF
TRBJ2-2	.	TRBV2	many	12	TGTGCCAGCAGTTGGGGCACCGGGGAGCTGTTTTTT	CASSWGTGELFF
TRBJ1-2	TRBD1	TRBV2	.	15	TGTGCCAGCAGTGAATCAGGACAGGGGGGGCATGGCTACACCTTC	CASSESGQGGHGYTF
TRBJ1-1	TRBD1	TRBV20-1	.	14	TGCAGTGCAACGAGGGAACAGGGGCTAACTGAAGCTTTCTTT	CSATREQGLTEAFF
TRBJ2-5	.	TRBV4-2	.	14	TGTGCCAGCAGCCAAGGACAGGAGAGAAAGACCCAGTACTTC	CASSQGQERKTQYF
TRBJ2-3	TRBD2	TRBV11-2	.	16	TGTGCCAGCAGCCTATCCGGGACTAAGACACACCATACGCAGTATTTT	CASSLSGTKTHHTQYF
TRBJ2-7	.	TRBV3-1	few	14	TGTGCCAGCAGCGATACCGGGACCTCCTACGAGCAGTACTTC	CASSDTGTSYEQYF
TRBJ1-1	.	TRBV20-1	.	15	TGCAGTGCTAGAATGAACGTCGGGTGGAACACTGAAGCTTTCTTT	CSARMNVGWNTEAFF
TRBJ2-3	.	TRBV11-2	.	15	TGTGCCAGCAGCTTATACGCGGGGGCCACAGATACGCAGTATTTT	CASSLYAGATDTQYF
TRBJ1-6	.	TRBV27	few	13	TGTGCCAGCAGTCCCAAGGCGGATTCACCCCTCCACTTT	CASSPKADSPLHF
TRBJ2-2	TRBD2	TRBV20-1	.	15	TGCAGTGCTAGTCCGCGGGGGGGAGGGGCCGGGGAGCTGTTTTTT	CSASPRGGGAGELFF
TRBJ1-1	TRBD1	TRBV5-1	.	18	TGCGCCAGCAGCTACCTCACAGGGGGCACAGGTGGGGTTTCTGAAGCTTTCTTT	CASSYLTGGTGGVSEAFF
TRBJ1-1	.	TRBV5-8	.	12	TGTGCCAGCAGCTTCGGAAACACTGAAGCTTTCTTT	CASSFGNTEAFF
TRBJ2-6	TRBD2	TRBV27	.	19	TGTGCCAGCACTACCAGGTGGAGCGGGGGGTCCTCTGGGGCCAACGTCCTGACTTTC	CASTTRWSGGSSGANVLTF
TRBJ1-1	.	TRBV12-3/TRBV12-4	.	11	TGTGCCAGCAGTTTATACAGGCAAGCTTTCTTT	CASSLYRQAFF
TRBJ2-7	.	TRBV7-9	.	15	TGTGCCAGCAGCCCCCGTGGTACTAGCACGGGGGAGCAGTACTTC	CASSPRGTSTGEQYF
TRBJ2-7	.	TRBV7-9	.	16	TGTGCCAGCAGCTTACCAGGTCTGGGAACGGCGAGTGAGCAGTACTTC	CASSLPGLGTASEQYF
TRBJ2-4	TRBD2	TRBV7-2	.	17	TGTGCCAGCAGCCCCTGGACTAGCGGGGGGCCCCAAGGCATTCAGTACTTC	CASSPWTSGGPQGIQYF
TRBJ2-1	TRBD2	TRBV2	few	17	TGTGCCAGCAGTGGTGGGACTAGCGGGGGGGCCGATAATGAGCAGTTCTTC	CASSGGTSGGADNEQFF
TRBJ2-7	TRBD1	TRBV6-6	few	15	TGTGCCAGCAGTCCCCGGGACAGGGGGGGTCATGAGCAGTACTTC	CASSPRDRGGHEQYF
TRBJ2-4	.	TRBV12-3/TRBV12-4	.	14	TGTGCCAGCAGTTTGGGGGGAGCCAAAAACATTCAGTACTTC	CASSLGGAKNIQYF
TRBJ1-5	.	TRBV7-8	.	13	TGTGCCAGCGGACCGGACAGATATCAGCCCCAGCATTTT	CASGPDRYQPQHF
TRBJ2-7	.	TRBV6-6	many	12	TGTGCCAGCAGTTACTTTAGGTCCGAGCAGTACTTC	CASSYFRSEQYF
TRBJ1-5	.	TRBV6-2/TRBV6-3	few	16	TGTGCCAGCGGCCCAGTGGGGGAATTATTCAATCAGCCCCAGCATTTT	CASGPVGELFNQPQHF
TRBJ1-1	TRBD1	TRBV9	.	17	TGTGCCAGCAGCGCGAACAGGGGGCGCGTATCAGACACTGAAGCTTTCTTT	CASSANRGRVSDTEAFF
TRBJ2-5	.	TRBV7-2	few	14	TGTGCCAGCAGCTTAGGTTCCCGGCAAGAGACCCAGTACTTC	CASSLGSRQETQYF
TRBJ2-1	TRBD1	TRBV12-3/TRBV12-4	many	14	TGTGCCAGCAGGCAACAGGGGCCCTACAATGAGCAGTTCTTC	CASRQQGPYNEQFF